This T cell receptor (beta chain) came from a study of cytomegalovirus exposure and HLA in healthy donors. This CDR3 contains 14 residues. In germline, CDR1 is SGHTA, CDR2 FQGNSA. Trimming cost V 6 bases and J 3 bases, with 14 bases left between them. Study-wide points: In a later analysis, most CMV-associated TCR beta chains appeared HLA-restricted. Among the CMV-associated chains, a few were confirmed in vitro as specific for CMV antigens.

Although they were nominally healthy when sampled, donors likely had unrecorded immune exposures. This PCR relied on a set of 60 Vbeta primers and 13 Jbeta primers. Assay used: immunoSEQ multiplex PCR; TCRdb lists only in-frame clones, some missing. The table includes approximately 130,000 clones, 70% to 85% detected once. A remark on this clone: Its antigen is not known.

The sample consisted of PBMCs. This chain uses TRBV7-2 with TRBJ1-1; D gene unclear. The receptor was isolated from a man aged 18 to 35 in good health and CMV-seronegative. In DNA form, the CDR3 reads TGTGCCAGCAGTGATCGGCTTCGGGACACTGAAGCTTTCTTT. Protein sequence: CASSDRLRDTEAFF.